This T cell receptor beta chain was recorded in a study of OX40 agonist ivuxolimab in advanced cancers. Study-wide background: Prior anti-PD-1, anti-PD-L1 or anti-CTLA-4 therapy did not bar entry, and about 40% had some. Study-wide points: It was also the case that some nonresponders had low normalized T-cell clonal expansion.

Blood got drawn at baseline, again on cycle 4 day 1, and then on cycle 7 day 1. Concerning this clone itself: What it binds is not known.

The CDR3 runs to 15 residues. The V gene lost 8 bases and the J gene lost 5 bases, with 21 bases spanning the gap. Germline V CDR1 and CDR2: WSHSY, SAAADI. TCRdb's copy holds only in-frame clones and misses some; the assay was immunoSEQ multiplex PCR. The sample consists of about 85,000 clones, roughly 84% of them appearing once. The material was CD4+ or CD8+ T cells sorted from blood, obtained in a trial of the OX40 agonist ivuxolimab. The sequence came from an adult with an advanced solid tumor such as melanoma, head and neck, liver or kidney cancer. This chain uses TRBV10-2 with TRBJ1-1; no definite D call. In DNA form, the CDR3 reads TGCGCCAGCCTAGCGGGCGTCTACCAAGGGACTGAAGCTTTCTTT. Translation gives CASLAGVYQGTEAFF.